Listed here are 20 T cell receptor beta chains from one sample, sequenced in a study of T cell clones after liver transplantation. Assay: immunoSEQ multiplex PCR; the TCRdb copy retains only in-frame clones and omits some. Of some 120,000 clones in the sample, about nine tenths were seen once. Material: CD4+ T cells from blood, obtained 12 months after liver transplant. These receptors were obtained from a human patient who received a liver transplant. Some T cells may possibly be graft donor cells.

V gene TRBV5-4 combines with J gene TRBJ1-3; TRBD1 might be the D (6 bases). The CDR3 extends over 15 amino acids. Trimming took off 0 bases at V and 2 bases at J, with 9 bases between the two ends. Germline V gene sequence: CDR1 SGHNT, CDR2 YYREEE (reference sequence). The CDR3 loop reads CASSLDRTAGNTIYF. CDR3 nucleotide sequence: TGTGCCAGCAGCTTGGACAGGACAGCTGGAAACACCATATATTTT.

The chain combines TRBV5-1 with TRBJ2-3; 7 bases are shared with TRBD2. Losses at the gene ends were 3 bases for V and 2 bases for J; bases not matched to a gene: 3. The V gene's germline CDR1 is SGHRS and CDR2 YFSETQ. The CDR3 loop spans 14 amino acids. CDR3: CASSSLANTDTQYF. The CDR3 nucleotides are TGCGCCAGCAGCTCACTAGCGAACACAGATACGCAGTATTTT.

The V gene is TRBV29-1, the J gene TRBJ2-2; D is ambiguous. The germline V and J ends were trimmed by 1 base and 2 bases, with 5 bases remaining between them. The germline CDR1 and CDR2 sequences are SQVTM and ANQGSEA. The CDR3 spans 13 residues. The CDR3 protein is CSVEGGNTGELFF. For the CDR3, the DNA is TGCAGCGTTGAAGGTGGAAACACCGGGGAGCTGTTTTTT.

This clone has just one count. The rearrangement uses TRBV7-2 and TRBJ2-7, with 7 bases lining up with TRBD2. The CDR3 sequence is 16 residues long. V lost 6 bases to trimming and J lost 2 bases; unmatched junction nucleotides: 13. Germline loops: CDR1 SGHTA, CDR2 FQGNSA. The CDR3 loop reads CASRPVGAGLPYEQYF. The CDR3 DNA reads as TGTGCCAGCAGACCTGTTGGAGCGGGACTACCCTACGAGCAGTACTTC.

The V and J genes are TRBV27 and TRBJ2-7; tentatively, D is TRBD1 (6 bases). Germline V gene data show CDR1 as MNHEY and CDR2 as SMNVEV (reference sequence). The CDR3 is made up of 14 amino acids. V dropped 6 bases and J dropped 1 base, with 13 bases sitting between them. CDR3 DNA sequence: TGTGCCAGCAGGCCTGACAGGCCATCCTACGAGCAGTACTTC. This encodes CASRPDRPSYEQYF.

This sequence joins TRBV7-2 and TRBJ1-5, with D possibly TRBD1 on 6 matching bases. Trimming took off 5 bases at V and 6 bases at J, with 11 bases between the two ends. Germline V gene data show CDR1 as SGHTA and CDR2 as FQGNSA. CDR3 length equals 13 residues. The CDR3 coding sequence is TGTGCCAGCAGCGGACAGTTGGGTCAGCCCCAGCATTTT. Its protein is CASSGQLGQPQHF.

This chain connects TRBV11-1 to TRBJ2-7; no clear D gene. CDR1 is SGHAT and CDR2 is FQDESV in the germline V gene (reference sequence). Trimming cost V 1 base and J 2 bases, with 6 bases left between them. This CDR3 comprises 13 residues. The chain's CDR3 is CASSLDGAYEQYF. CDR3 bases: TGTGCCAGCAGCTTAGATGGAGCCTACGAGCAGTACTTC.

The chain couples TRBV6-5 to TRBJ1-5; 7 nucleotides match TRBD1. CDR1 is MNHEY and CDR2 is SVGAGI in the germline V gene. The CDR3 is 16 amino acids. V shed 5 bases, J shed 2 bases, and the junction held 9 bases outside the gene matches. Written as DNA, the CDR3 is TGTGCCAGCAGTCACTATAGCGGACAGGGCAATCAGCCCCAGCATTTT. Its translation is CASSHYSGQGNQPQHF.

Written as DNA, the CDR3 is TGTGCCAGCAGCTCAGCGGCCGGGACAGGGTTACACAATGAGCAGTTCTTC. This translates into CASSSAAGTGLHNEQFF. This sequence joins TRBV5-8 and TRBJ2-1; TRBD1 matches at 9 bases. Germline V gives CDR1 SGHTS, CDR2 YDEGEE. Trimming took 3 bases from V and 5 from J; bases not matched to a gene: 12. This CDR3 comprises 17 residues.

Only one count was recorded for this clone. The chain has TRBV11-3 and TRBJ2-3, with 7 bases that match TRBD2. In germline, CDR1 is SGHNT, CDR2 YENEEA. The trim removed 1 base at V and 0 bases at J, leaving 1 base unmatched. CDR3 length equals 15 residues. CDR3 region: CASSLGAGSTDTQYF. The CDR3 coding sequence is TGTGCCAGCAGCTTAGGAGCGGGGAGCACAGATACGCAGTATTTT.

This chain links TRBV6-5 with TRBJ2-2, with 9 bases that match TRBD1. Trimming cost V 7 bases and J 6 bases; bases outside gene matches: 6. There are 14 residues in the CDR3. Germline loops: CDR1 MNHEY, CDR2 SVGAGI. Written as DNA, the CDR3 is TGTGCCAGCACCCGGGACAGGGCGGCCGGGGAGCTGTTTTTT. It codes for CASTRDRAAGELFF.

The chain joins TRBV5-1 to TRBJ2-2; 7 nucleotides line up with TRBD1. The CDR3 runs to 15 residues. Germline assignment: CDR1 SGHRS and CDR2 YFSETQ. J was trimmed by 2 bases and V by 1 base; bases with no gene match: 2. CDR3 residues: CASSLTGDNTGELFF. The CDR3 nucleotides are TGCGCCAGCAGCTTGACAGGGGACAACACCGGGGAGCTGTTTTTT.

The chain has TRBV5-1 and TRBJ2-3; D call uncertain. The CDR3 is made up of 14 amino acids. V lost 4 bases and J lost 7, with 16 bases in between. The germline CDR1 and CDR2 sequences are SGHRS and YFSETQ. The CDR3: CASSPGWGSNTQYF. The DNA for the CDR3 is TGCGCCAGCAGCCCGGGCTGGGGATCGAATACGCAGTATTTT.

This chain links TRBV10-2 with TRBJ2-5; 10 positions agree with TRBD1. V dropped 6 bases and J dropped 4; count of bases not matched to a gene: 11. CDR1 and CDR2 (germline): WSHSY, SAAADI. This CDR3 comprises 16 residues. For the CDR3, the DNA is TGCGCCAGCAGAGTAACCCCGGGACAGGGGAGAGAGACCCAGTACTTC. Its protein is CASRVTPGQGRETQYF.

The chain combines TRBV2 with TRBJ2-1; the D gene could be TRBD1 or TRBD2 (5 bases each). The germline V gene encodes CDR1 SNHLY and CDR2 FYNNEI. V was clipped by 6 bases and J by 8 bases, with 41 bases between them. The CDR3 has 22 amino acids. This chain's CDR3 is CASSERGPYGRDGQKLKDEQFF. The CDR3 DNA is TGTGCCAGCAGCGAAAGGGGCCCGTACGGAAGGGACGGGCAAAAACTAAAGGATGAGCAGTTCTTC.

This chain links TRBV6-1 with TRBJ2-3, with 7 positions matching TRBD1. Germline V gives CDR1 MNHNS, CDR2 SASEGT. The J segment lost 5 bases and the V segment lost 5 bases, leaving 7 bases of the junction unmatched. The CDR3 is 14 residues long. DNA of the CDR3: TGTGCCAGCAGTTCTCGACAGGGTTTAGATACGCAGTATTTT. Its translation is CASSSRQGLDTQYF.

A note on this clone: A junction end diverges from the germline sequence, so it may reflect a read error. This CDR3 is CVWRPSGANVLTF. The CDR3 DNA reads as TGTGTCTGGAGGCCCTCTGGGGCCAACGTCCTGACTTTC. The chain uses TRBV30 and TRBJ2-6; weak D call: TRBD2 (5 bases). CDR3 size: 13 residues. CDR1 GTSNPN and CDR2 SVGIG come from the germline V gene (reference sequence). The variable domain in full, with the rest retrieved from reference TRBV30 and TRBJ2-6, is SQTIHQWPATLVQPVGSPLSLECTVEGTSNPNLYWYRQAAGRGLQLLFYSVGIGQISSEVPQNLSASRPQDRQFILSSKKLLLSDSGFYLCVWRPSGANVLTFGAGSRLTVL.

CDR3 protein: CASSMTGGGRVRPQHF. CDR3 nucleotide sequence: TGTGCCAGTAGTATGACAGGGGGTGGTCGGGTACGGCCCCAGCATTTT. V is TRBV19 and J is TRBJ1-5, with 9 bases fitting TRBD1. Unmatched junction bases numbered 12, after V lost 3 bases and J lost 9 bases. Per the germline V gene, CDR1 is LNHDA and CDR2 is SQIVND (reference sequence). This CDR3 spans 16 amino acids.

The chain carries TRBV19 and TRBJ2-7; D possibly matches TRBD1 or TRBD2 (5 bases each). This CDR3 is built from 15 residues. V shed 4 bases and J shed 4 bases, with 17 bases lying between them. Germline CDR1 reads LNHDA; CDR2 reads SQIVND (reference sequence). The CDR3 reads CASSRGTPAAYEQYF. The CDR3 DNA reads TGTGCCAGTAGTAGAGGGACGCCGGCTGCATACGAGCAGTACTTC.

V and J are TRBV10-3 and TRBJ1-4; possibly TRBD1 for D (6 bases). CDR1 and CDR2 (germline): ENHRY, SYGVKD. Trimming removed 6 bases from V and 3 bases from J, with 11 bases in between. This CDR3 region has 14 residues. CDR3 sequence: CAISPGQPNEKLFF. CDR3 DNA sequence: TGTGCCATCAGCCCAGGACAGCCTAATGAAAAACTGTTTTTT.